These 14 T cell receptor beta chains were sequenced from one sample in a study of cytomegalovirus exposure and HLA in healthy donors. 60 Vbeta and 13 Jbeta primers were used in PCR. Assay used: immunoSEQ multiplex PCR; TCRdb lists only in-frame clones, some missing. The data contain about 140,000 clones, around three quarters of them seen just once; the ten biggest clones take up 6.8%. Sequencing used PBMCs. These receptors were obtained from a man aged 35 to 55 in good health and CMV-seropositive.

The V gene is TRBV7-6, the J gene TRBJ1-3; weak D call: TRBD1 (5 bases). Germline CDR1 SGHVS, CDR2 FNYEAQ. The CDR3 runs to 17 residues. V was trimmed by 3 bases and J by 2 bases, leaving 17 bases between them. CDR3: CASSLGGLWSTGNTIYF. For the CDR3, the DNA is TGTGCCAGCAGCTTGGGGGGTTTGTGGTCCACTGGAAACACCATATATTTT.

This clone has just one count. CDR3 sequence (DNA): TGCGCCAGCAGCCTGACTGCGCAAAATGAGCAGTTCTTC. Amino acids: CASSLTAQNEQFF. J is TRBJ2-1 and V is TRBV4-1; D is unclear. V gave up 4 bases and J gave up 7 bases, with 11 bases separating them. Germline CDR1 is MGHRA and CDR2 is YSYEKL. This CDR3 contains 13 residues.

This chain joins TRBV27 and TRBJ1-1, with D maybe TRBD1 (6 bases). V shed 6 bases and J shed 0 bases, with 11 bases lying between them. Per the germline V gene, CDR1 is MNHEY and CDR2 is SMNVEV (reference sequence). The CDR3 spans 14 residues. CDR3 sequence reads: CASRPDSMNTEAFF. In nucleotides, the CDR3 is TGTGCCAGCAGACCGGACAGCATGAACACTGAAGCTTTCTTT.

This chain uses TRBV18 with TRBJ1-2; 10 nucleotides agree with TRBD1. Germline values: CDR1 KGHSH, CDR2 LQKENI. The V gene end was trimmed by 3 bases and the J gene end by 1 base; junction bases not matched to a gene: 8. CDR3 size: 17 residues. The CDR3 reads CASSPTPGTGVNYGYTF. The DNA of the CDR3 is TGTGCCAGCTCACCTACTCCCGGGACAGGGGTTAACTATGGCTACACCTTC.

The chain is built from TRBV2 and TRBJ2-3, with TRBD2 identical over 7 bases. The CDR3 length is 13 residues. CDR1 and CDR2 from the germline V gene are SNHLY and FYNNEI. The ends lost 2 bases at V and 8 bases at J; junction bases unmatched: 4. The CDR3 region is CASSENLAVTQYF. The CDR3 coding sequence is TGTGCCAGCAGTGAAAATCTAGCGGTTACGCAGTATTTT.

V is TRBV19 and J is TRBJ2-2, with a tentative D call TRBD2 (7 bases). V was shortened by 5 bases and J by 4 bases, with 14 bases between the two germline ends. The CDR3 totals 15 residues. The germline V gene has CDR1 LNHDA and CDR2 SQIVND (reference sequence). The CDR3 here is CASSPQGRGTGELFF. CDR3 in DNA: TGTGCCAGTAGTCCCCAGGGGAGGGGCACCGGGGAGCTGTTTTTT.

The chain joins TRBV2 to TRBJ1-5; D is undetermined. Trimming took off 4 bases at V and 3 bases at J, with 10 bases between the two ends. CDR1 is SNHLY, CDR2 FYNNEI, per germline. This CDR3 region has 14 residues. The CDR3 nucleotides are TGTGCCAGCAGTGGTCAATTACTCAATCAGCCCCAGCATTTT. Its protein is CASSGQLLNQPQHF.

V usage is TRBV30 and J usage is TRBJ1-1, with a tentative D call TRBD1 (5 bases). V was pared by 2 bases and J by 7 bases, with 17 bases between. CDR1 is GTSNPN and CDR2 is SVGIG in the germline V gene (reference sequence). CDR3 length: 14 amino acids. CDR3 sequence reads: CAWSTLAGRVEAFF. As DNA, the CDR3 is TGTGCCTGGAGTACACTCGCAGGGAGGGTTGAAGCTTTCTTT.

This sequence joins TRBV5-4 and TRBJ2-7; TRBD1 agrees at 8 bases. V shed 0 bases and J 3 bases; nucleotides not matched to a gene: 8. The CDR3 is made up of 16 amino acids. Germline assignment: CDR1 SGHNT and CDR2 YYREEE (reference sequence). As DNA, the CDR3 is TGTGCCAGCAGCTTGGCCCCGGGACAGGCTCACTACGAGCAGTACTTC. Its protein product is CASSLAPGQAHYEQYF.

Only a few counts were recorded for this clone. The chain couples TRBV2 to TRBJ1-5, with a possible D match to TRBD1 (5 bases). V was shortened by 6 bases and J by 6 bases, with 15 bases between the two germline ends. The CDR3 spans 14 residues. Germline assignment: CDR1 SNHLY and CDR2 FYNNEI. The CDR3 protein is CASRGTGGGQPQHF. The CDR3 DNA reads TGTGCCAGCAGGGGAACGGGCGGGGGTCAGCCCCAGCATTTT.

This clone was seen a single time. The chain uses TRBV6-5 and TRBJ2-6; D is uncertain. CDR3 length equals 15 residues. Germline loops: CDR1 MNHEY, CDR2 SVGAGI. Trimming pared 2 bases from V and 1 base from J, leaving 6 bases between. The CDR3 spells CASSYQNSGANVLTF. The CDR3 DNA reads as TGTGCCAGCAGTTACCAGAATTCTGGGGCCAACGTCCTGACTTTC.

This chain links TRBV5-6 with TRBJ1-2; D is possibly TRBD1 (5 bases). The V end lost 0 bases, the J end lost 2 bases, and 8 bases lay between the germline ends. Germline CDR1 SGHDT, CDR2 YYEEEE. CDR3 length equals 14 residues. This CDR3 reads CASSLGAGNYGYTF. The DNA of the CDR3 is TGTGCCAGCAGCTTGGGTGCAGGGAACTATGGCTACACCTTC.

The gene calls are TRBV4-1 and TRBJ2-7; D ambiguous. Trimming removed 1 base at V and 2 bases at J, with 9 bases between. The length of the CDR3 is 14 residues. Germline CDR1 and CDR2: MGHRA and YSYEKL. CDR3 residues: CASSQGADAYEQYF. The CDR3 nucleotides read TGCGCCAGCAGCCAAGGGGCAGATGCCTACGAGCAGTACTTC.

V is TRBV2 and J is TRBJ2-5; 7 nucleotides align to TRBD2. V was clipped by 8 bases and J by 2 bases; unmatched bases: 11. CDR1 is SNHLY, CDR2 FYNNEI, per germline. This CDR3 contains 15 residues. CDR3 loop: CASAPRRGKQETQYF. In DNA form, the CDR3 reads TGTGCCAGCGCGCCAAGGCGGGGGAAACAAGAGACCCAGTACTTC.